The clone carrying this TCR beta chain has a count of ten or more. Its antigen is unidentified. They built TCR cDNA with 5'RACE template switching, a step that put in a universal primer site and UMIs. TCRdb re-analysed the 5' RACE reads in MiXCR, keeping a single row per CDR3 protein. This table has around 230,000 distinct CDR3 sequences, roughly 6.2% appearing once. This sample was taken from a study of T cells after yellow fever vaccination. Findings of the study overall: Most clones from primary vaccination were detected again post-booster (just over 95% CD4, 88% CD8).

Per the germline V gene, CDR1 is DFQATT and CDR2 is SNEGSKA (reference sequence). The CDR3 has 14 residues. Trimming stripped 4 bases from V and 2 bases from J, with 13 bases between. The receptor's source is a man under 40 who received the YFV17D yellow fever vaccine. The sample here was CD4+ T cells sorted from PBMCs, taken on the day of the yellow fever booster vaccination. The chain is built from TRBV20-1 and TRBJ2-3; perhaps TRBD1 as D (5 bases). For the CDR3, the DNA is TGCAGTGCTAAAAAGGGGTCCACCACAGATACGCAGTATTTT. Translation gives CSAKKGSTTDTQYF.